The sequence of this T cell receptor (beta chain) was determined in a study of cytomegalovirus exposure and HLA in healthy donors. The wider study: Among several hundred genotyped donors, about 83% fell in the Caucasian-associated ancestry cluster. Broader study findings: TRBV6-2, TRBV6-3 and some other V segments were unresolvable in 87-base-pair reads. Investigators reported some 150 TCR beta chains as tied to cytomegalovirus. Immune exposure was documented only through CMV serostatus.

CDR3 size: 13 residues. Germline V gene data show CDR1 as KGHSH and CDR2 as LQKENI. Deletions cut 0 bases from V and 3 bases from J, with 6 bases between. With regard to this clone: Antigen: not known.

The PCR ran on 60 Vbeta and 13 Jbeta primers. The assay was immunoSEQ multiplex PCR, and TCRdb's table has in-frame clones only and misses some. The data hold approximately 55,000 clones, with over 75% observed a single time. V usage is TRBV18 and J usage is TRBJ2-7, with TRBD2 as a possible D gene (5 bases). This clonotype was sampled from a boy younger than 18 in good health and CMV-seropositive. Sequencing was performed on PBMCs. The CDR3 region has the DNA TGTGCCAGCTCACCACCCGGGATCTACGAGCAGTACTTC. Encoded protein: CASSPPGIYEQYF.